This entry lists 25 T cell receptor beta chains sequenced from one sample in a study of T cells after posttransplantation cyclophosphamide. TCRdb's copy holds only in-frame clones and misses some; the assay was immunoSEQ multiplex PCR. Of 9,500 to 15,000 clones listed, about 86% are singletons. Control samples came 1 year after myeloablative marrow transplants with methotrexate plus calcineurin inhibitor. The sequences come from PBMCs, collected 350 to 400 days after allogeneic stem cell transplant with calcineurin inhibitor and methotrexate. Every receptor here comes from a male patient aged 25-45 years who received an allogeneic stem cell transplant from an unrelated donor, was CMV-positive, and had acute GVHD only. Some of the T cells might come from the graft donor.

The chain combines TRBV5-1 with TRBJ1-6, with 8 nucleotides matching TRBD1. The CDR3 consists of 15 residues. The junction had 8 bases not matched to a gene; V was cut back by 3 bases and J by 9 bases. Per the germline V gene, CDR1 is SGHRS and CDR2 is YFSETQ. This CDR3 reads CASSSGRGPGSPLHF. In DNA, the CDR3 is TGCGCCAGCAGCTCGGGCAGGGGGCCGGGTTCACCCCTCCACTTT.

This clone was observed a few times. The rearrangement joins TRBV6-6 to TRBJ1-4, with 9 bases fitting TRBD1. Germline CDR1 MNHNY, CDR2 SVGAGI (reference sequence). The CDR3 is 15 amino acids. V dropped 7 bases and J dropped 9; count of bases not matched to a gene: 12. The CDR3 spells CASIQTGTGRQKLFF. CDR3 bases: TGTGCCAGCATCCAAACCGGGACAGGGCGGCAAAAACTGTTTTTT.

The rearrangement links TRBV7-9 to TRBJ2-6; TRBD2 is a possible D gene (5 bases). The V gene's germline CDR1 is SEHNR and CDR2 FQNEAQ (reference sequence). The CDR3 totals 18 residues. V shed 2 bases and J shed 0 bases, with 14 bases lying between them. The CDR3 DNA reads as TGTGCCAGCAGCTTACCCGAGGGCTTCTACTCTGGGGCCAACGTCCTGACTTTC. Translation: CASSLPEGFYSGANVLTF.

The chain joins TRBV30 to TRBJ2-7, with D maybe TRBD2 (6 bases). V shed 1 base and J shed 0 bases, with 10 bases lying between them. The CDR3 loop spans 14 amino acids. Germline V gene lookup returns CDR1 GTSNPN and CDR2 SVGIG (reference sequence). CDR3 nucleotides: TGTGCCTGGAGTGGGGACTTCGCCTCCTACGAGCAGTACTTC. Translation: CAWSGDFASYEQYF. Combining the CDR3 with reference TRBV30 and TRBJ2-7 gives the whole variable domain SQTIHQWPATLVQPVGSPLSLECTVEGTSNPNLYWYRQAAGRGLQLLFYSVGIGQISSEVPQNLSASRPQDRQFILSSKKLLLSDSGFYLCAWSGDFASYEQYFGPGTRLTVT.

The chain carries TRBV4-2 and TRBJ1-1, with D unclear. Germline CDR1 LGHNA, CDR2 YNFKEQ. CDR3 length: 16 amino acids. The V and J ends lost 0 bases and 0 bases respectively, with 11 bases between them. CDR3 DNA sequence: TGTGCCAGCAGCCAAGAAGTAGAAGTAGTGAACACTGAAGCTTTCTTT. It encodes CASSQEVEVVNTEAFF.

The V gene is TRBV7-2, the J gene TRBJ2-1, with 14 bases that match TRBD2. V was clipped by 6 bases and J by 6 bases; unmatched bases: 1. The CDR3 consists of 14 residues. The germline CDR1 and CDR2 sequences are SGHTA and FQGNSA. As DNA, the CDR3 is TGTGCCAGCAGGGGGACTAGCGGGGGCAATGAGCAGTTCTTC. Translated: CASRGTSGGNEQFF.

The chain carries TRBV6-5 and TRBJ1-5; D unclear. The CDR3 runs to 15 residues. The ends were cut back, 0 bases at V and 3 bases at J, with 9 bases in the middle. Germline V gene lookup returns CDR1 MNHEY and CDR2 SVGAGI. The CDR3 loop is CASSYSGGYNQPQHF. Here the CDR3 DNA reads TGTGCCAGCAGTTACTCAGGCGGTTACAATCAGCCCCAGCATTTT.

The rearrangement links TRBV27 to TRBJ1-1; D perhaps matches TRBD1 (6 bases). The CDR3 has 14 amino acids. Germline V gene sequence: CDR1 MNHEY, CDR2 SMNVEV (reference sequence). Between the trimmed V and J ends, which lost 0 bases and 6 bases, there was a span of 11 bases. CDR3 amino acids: CASSLSAGGSEAFF. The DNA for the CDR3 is TGTGCCAGCAGTTTATCGGCGGGGGGCTCTGAAGCTTTCTTT.

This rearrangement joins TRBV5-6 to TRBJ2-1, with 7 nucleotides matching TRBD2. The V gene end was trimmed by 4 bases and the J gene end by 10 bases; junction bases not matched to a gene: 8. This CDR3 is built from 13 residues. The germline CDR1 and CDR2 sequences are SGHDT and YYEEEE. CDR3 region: CASSTWGGSEQFF. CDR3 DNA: TGTGCCAGCAGCACTTGGGGGGGAAGCGAGCAGTTCTTC. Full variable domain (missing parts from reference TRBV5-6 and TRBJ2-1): DAGVTQSPTHLIKTRGQQVTLRCSPKSGHDTVSWYQQALGQGPQFIFQYYEEEERQRGNFPDRFSGHQFPNYSSELNVNALLLGDSALYLCASSTWGGSEQFFGPGTRLTVL.

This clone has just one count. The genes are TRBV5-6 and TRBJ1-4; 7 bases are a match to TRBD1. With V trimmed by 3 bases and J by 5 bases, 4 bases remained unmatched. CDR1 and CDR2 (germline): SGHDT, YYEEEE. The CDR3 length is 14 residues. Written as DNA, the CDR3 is TGTGCCAGCAGCTCCGTCAGGGGGAATGAAAAACTGTTTTTT. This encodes CASSSVRGNEKLFF. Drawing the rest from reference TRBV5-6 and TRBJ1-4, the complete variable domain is DAGVTQSPTHLIKTRGQQVTLRCSPKSGHDTVSWYQQALGQGPQFIFQYYEEEERQRGNFPDRFSGHQFPNYSSELNVNALLLGDSALYLCASSSVRGNEKLFFGSGTQLSVL.

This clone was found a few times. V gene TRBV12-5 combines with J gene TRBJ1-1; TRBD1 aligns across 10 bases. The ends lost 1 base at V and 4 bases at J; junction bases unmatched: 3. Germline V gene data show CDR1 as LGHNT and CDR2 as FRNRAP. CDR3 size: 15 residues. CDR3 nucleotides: TGTGCTAGTGGTTTGGGGACAGGGGGAAGCACTGAAGCTTTCTTT. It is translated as CASGLGTGGSTEAFF.

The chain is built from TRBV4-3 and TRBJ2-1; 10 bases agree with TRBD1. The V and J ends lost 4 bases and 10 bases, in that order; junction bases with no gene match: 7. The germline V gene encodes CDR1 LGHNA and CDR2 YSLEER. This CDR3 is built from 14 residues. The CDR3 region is CASSPRTGGGEQFF. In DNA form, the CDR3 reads TGCGCCAGCAGCCCCCGGACAGGGGGTGGAGAGCAGTTCTTC.

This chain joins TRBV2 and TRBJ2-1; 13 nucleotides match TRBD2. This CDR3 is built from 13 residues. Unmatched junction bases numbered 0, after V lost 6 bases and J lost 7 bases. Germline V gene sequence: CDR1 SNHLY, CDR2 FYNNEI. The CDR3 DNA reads TGTGCCAGCAGGACTAGCGGGGGGAATGAGCAGTTCTTC. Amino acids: CASRTSGGNEQFF.

The CDR3 DNA reads TGTGCCAGCAGAACAGGGGGCAGTGCCGGGGAGCTGTTTTTT. It codes for CASRTGGSAGELFF. V usage is TRBV6-5 and J usage is TRBJ2-2; 9 bases fit TRBD1. The CDR3 loop spans 14 amino acids. Germline V gene sequence: CDR1 MNHEY, CDR2 SVGAGI. After removal of 6 bases from V and 6 bases from J, the junction contained 5 bases not matched to a gene.

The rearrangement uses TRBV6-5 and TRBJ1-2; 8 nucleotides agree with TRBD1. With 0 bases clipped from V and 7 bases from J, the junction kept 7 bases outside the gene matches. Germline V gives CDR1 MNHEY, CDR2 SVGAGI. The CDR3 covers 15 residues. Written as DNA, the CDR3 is TGTGCCAGCAGTTACTCGACTCAGGGGGCATCTGGCTACACCTTC. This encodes CASSYSTQGASGYTF.

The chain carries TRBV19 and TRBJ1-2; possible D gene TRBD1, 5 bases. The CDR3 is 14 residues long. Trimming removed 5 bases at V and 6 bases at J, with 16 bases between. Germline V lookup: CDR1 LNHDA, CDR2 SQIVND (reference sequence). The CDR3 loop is CASSPAGEAHGYTF. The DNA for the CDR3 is TGTGCCAGTAGTCCGGCGGGGGAGGCTCATGGCTACACCTTC.

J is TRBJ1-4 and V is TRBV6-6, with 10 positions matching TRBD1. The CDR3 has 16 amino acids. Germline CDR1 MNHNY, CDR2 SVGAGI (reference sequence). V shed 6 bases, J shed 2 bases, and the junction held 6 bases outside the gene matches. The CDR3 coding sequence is TGTGCCAGCAGCCACGGGACAGGGGACACTAATGAAAAACTGTTTTTT. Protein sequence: CASSHGTGDTNEKLFF.

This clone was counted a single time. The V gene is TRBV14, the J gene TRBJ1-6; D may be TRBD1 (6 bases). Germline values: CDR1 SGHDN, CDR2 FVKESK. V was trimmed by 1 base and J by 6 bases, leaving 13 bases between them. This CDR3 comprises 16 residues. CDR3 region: CASSQVAGVANSPLHF. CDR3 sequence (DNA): TGTGCCAGCAGCCAAGTCGCAGGGGTAGCTAATTCACCCCTCCACTTT. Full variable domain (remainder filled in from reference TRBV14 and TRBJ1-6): EAGVTQFPSHSVIEKGQTVTLRCDPISGHDNLYWYRRVMGKEIKFLLHFVKESKQDESGMPNNRFLAERTGGTYSTLKVQPAELEDSGVYFCASSQVAGVANSPLHFGNGTRLTVT.

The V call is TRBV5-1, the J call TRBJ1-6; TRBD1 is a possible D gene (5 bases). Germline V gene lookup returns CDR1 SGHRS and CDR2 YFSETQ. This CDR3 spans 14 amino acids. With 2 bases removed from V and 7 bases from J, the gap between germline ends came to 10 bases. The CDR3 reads CASSFDSSNSPLHF. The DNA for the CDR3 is TGCGCCAGCAGCTTTGACAGTAGCAATTCACCCCTCCACTTT.

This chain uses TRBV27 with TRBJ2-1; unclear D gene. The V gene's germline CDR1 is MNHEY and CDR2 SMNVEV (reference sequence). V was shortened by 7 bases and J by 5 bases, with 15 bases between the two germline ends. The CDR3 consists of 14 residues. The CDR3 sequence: CASTRVAPDNEQFF. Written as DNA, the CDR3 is TGTGCCAGCACCCGGGTAGCCCCTGACAATGAGCAGTTCTTC.

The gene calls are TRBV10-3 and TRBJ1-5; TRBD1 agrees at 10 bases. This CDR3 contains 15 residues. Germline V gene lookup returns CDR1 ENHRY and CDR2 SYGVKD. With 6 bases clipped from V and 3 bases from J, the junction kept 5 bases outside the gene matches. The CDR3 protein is CAISPGQGYNQPQHF. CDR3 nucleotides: TGTGCCATCAGCCCGGGACAGGGGTACAATCAGCCCCAGCATTTT.

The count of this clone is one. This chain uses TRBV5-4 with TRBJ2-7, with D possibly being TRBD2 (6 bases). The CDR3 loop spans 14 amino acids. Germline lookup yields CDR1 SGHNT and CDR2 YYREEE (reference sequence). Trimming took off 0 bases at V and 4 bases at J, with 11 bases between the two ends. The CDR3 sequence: CASSLAVGGYEQYF. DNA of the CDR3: TGTGCCAGCAGCTTGGCGGTGGGGGGATACGAGCAGTACTTC.

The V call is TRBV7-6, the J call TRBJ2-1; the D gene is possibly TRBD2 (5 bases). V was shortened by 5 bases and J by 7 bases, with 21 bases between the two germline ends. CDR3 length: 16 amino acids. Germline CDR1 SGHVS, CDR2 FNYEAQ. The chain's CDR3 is CASSPMKGRLPNEQFF. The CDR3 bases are TGTGCCAGCAGCCCCATGAAAGGGAGACTTCCGAATGAGCAGTTCTTC.

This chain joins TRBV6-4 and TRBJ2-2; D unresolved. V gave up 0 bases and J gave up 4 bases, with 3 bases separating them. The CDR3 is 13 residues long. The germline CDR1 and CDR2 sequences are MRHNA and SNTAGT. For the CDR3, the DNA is TGTGCCAGCAGTGACTCGAGCACCGGGGAGCTGTTTTTT. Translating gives CASSDSSTGELFF.

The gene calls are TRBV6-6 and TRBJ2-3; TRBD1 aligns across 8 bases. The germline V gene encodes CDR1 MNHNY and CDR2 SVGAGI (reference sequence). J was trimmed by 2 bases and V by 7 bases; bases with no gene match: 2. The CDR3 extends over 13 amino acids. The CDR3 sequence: CASKDRVTDTQYF. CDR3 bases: TGTGCCAGCAAGGACAGGGTCACAGATACGCAGTATTTT.